The 13 T cell receptor beta chains in this list originate from one sample, sequenced in a study of shared clonotypes between healthy human individuals. TCRdb's table, derived via immunoSEQ multiplex PCR, lists solely in-frame clones and lacks some. The top ten clones hold 0.06% of a sample with under 650,000 clones, 90% to 97% of them seen once. The specimen was naive CD4+ T cells sorted from blood. The subset here: CD45RA+ positively selected. Receptors were obtained from a woman between 25 and 40 years old in good health.

This chain joins TRBV25-1 and TRBJ2-7, with TRBD2 matching 9 bases. Germline V gene data show CDR1 as MGHDK and CDR2 as SYGVNS. With 4 bases clipped from V and 6 bases from J, the junction kept 16 bases outside the gene matches. CDR3 length: 17 residues. Written as DNA, the CDR3 is TGTGCCAGCAGTGCATGGGGGCTAGCGGGAACGTCGAGCGAGCAGTACTTC. It encodes CASSAWGLAGTSSEQYF.

The J gene is TRBJ2-4, the V gene TRBV4-1; D not resolved. CDR1 and CDR2 from the germline V gene are MGHRA and YSYEKL. V lost 4 bases and J lost 0, with 16 bases in between. The CDR3 spans 17 residues. The CDR3 sequence is CASSLRPPGVAKNIQYF. The CDR3 nucleotides read TGCGCCAGCAGCCTCCGACCTCCCGGAGTAGCCAAAAACATTCAGTACTTC.

The chain couples TRBV7-3 to TRBJ1-5; the D gene is possibly TRBD1 (5 bases). The germline V gene encodes CDR1 SGHTA and CDR2 FQGTGA. Trimming removed 2 bases at V and 3 bases at J, with 14 bases between. The CDR3 extends over 16 amino acids. CDR3 in DNA: TGTGCCAGCAGCTTATATCCAAGACAGCTCAATCAGCCCCAGCATTTT. Its protein product is CASSLYPRQLNQPQHF.

The chain has TRBV23-1 and TRBJ2-7, with 7 bases that match TRBD1. TRBV23-1 is recorded as an ORF, its role being uncertain. This CDR3 region has 14 residues. The J segment lost 6 bases and the V segment lost 3 bases, leaving 8 bases of the junction unmatched. CDR3 protein: CASSHDRDGFEQYF. CDR3 in DNA: TGCGCCAGCAGTCACGACAGGGATGGGTTCGAGCAGTACTTC.

CDR3 region: CASSYSRGANVLTF. The CDR3 DNA is TGTGCCAGCAGTTACTCACGGGGGGCCAACGTCCTGACTTTC. This sequence joins TRBV6-5 and TRBJ2-6; no definite D call. The germline V gene has CDR1 MNHEY and CDR2 SVGAGI. The CDR3 has 14 amino acids. Trimming left V 0 bases short and J 4 bases short, with 4 bases between.

The chain recombines TRBV14 with TRBJ1-5, with a possible D match to TRBD1 (6 bases). V was clipped by 6 bases and J by 7 bases, with 13 bases between them. The germline V gene has CDR1 SGHDN and CDR2 FVKESK. The CDR3 runs to 13 residues. The CDR3, as DNA: TGTGCCAGCAGTCCGTCAGGGGCCCAGCCCCAGCATTTT. Protein: CASSPSGAQPQHF.

The chain links TRBV6-5 to TRBJ2-5; D is uncertain. The CDR3 has 11 amino acids. Per the germline V gene, CDR1 is MNHEY and CDR2 is SVGAGI. V was cut by 2 bases and J by 5 bases, with 3 bases left in between. The CDR3 spells CASSYAETQYF. The CDR3 nucleotides read TGTGCCAGCAGTTACGCGGAGACCCAGTACTTC.

The chain recombines TRBV4-2 with TRBJ1-5; unclear D gene. V dropped 5 bases and J dropped 6 bases, with 11 bases sitting between them. Per the germline V gene, CDR1 is LGHNA and CDR2 is YNFKEQ. The CDR3 contains 13 residues. CDR3 sequence (DNA): TGTGCCAGCAGCTTAGTTGGTGTTCAGCCCCAGCATTTT. Its translation is CASSLVGVQPQHF.

This chain joins TRBV10-1 and TRBJ2-1; TRBD2 is a possible D gene (6 bases). V lost 4 bases, J lost 6 bases, and 16 bases lay in between. The germline V gene encodes CDR1 WNHNN and CDR2 SYGVQD (reference sequence). CDR3 size: 15 residues. CDR3 coding DNA: TGCGCCAGCAGTGGTGTTAATAGCGGATTCAATGAGCAGTTCTTC. Residues: CASSGVNSGFNEQFF.

This clone was counted once. The chain joins TRBV30 to TRBJ2-7; D is ambiguous. The germline V gene encodes CDR1 GTSNPN and CDR2 SVGIG (reference sequence). The CDR3 runs 13 residues. The V end lost 4 bases, the J end lost 2 bases, and 12 bases lay between the germline ends. The CDR3 reads CAWKRWDTYEQYF. Here the CDR3 DNA reads TGTGCCTGGAAACGGTGGGATACCTACGAGCAGTACTTC.

This chain uses TRBV7-8 with TRBJ2-5; 13 nucleotides match TRBD2. J gave up 4 bases and V 7 bases, and 6 bases lay outside the gene matches. The length of the CDR3 is 15 residues. Germline assignment: CDR1 SGHVS and CDR2 FQNEAQ. The CDR3 sequence is CASKGTSGRVETQYF. CDR3 nucleotide sequence: TGTGCCAGCAAGGGTACTAGCGGGAGGGTAGAGACCCAGTACTTC. The variable domain in full, completed from reference TRBV7-8 and TRBJ2-5, reads GAGVSQSPRYKVAKRGQDVALRCDPISGHVSLFWYQQALGQGPEFLTYFQNEAQLDKSGLPSDRFFAERPEGSVSTLKIQRTQQEDSAVYLCASKGTSGRVETQYFGPGTRLLVL.

Concerning this clone itself: Other nucleotide sequences from this sample produce the same CDR3. The chain links TRBV5-1 to TRBJ2-1; the D is unclear. Looked up from germline, CDR1 is SGHRS and CDR2 is YFSETQ. The CDR3 runs to 14 residues. Trimming left V 0 bases short and J 0 bases short, with 4 bases between. CDR3 DNA sequence: TGCGCCAGCAGCTTGGGAGGCTCCTACAATGAGCAGTTCTTC. It specifies CASSLGGSYNEQFF.

The chain carries TRBV25-1 and TRBJ2-5; TRBD2 might be the D (5 bases). CDR1 is MGHDK, CDR2 SYGVNS, per germline. The CDR3 has 13 residues. V dropped 8 bases and J dropped 4 bases, with 14 bases sitting between them. For the CDR3, the DNA is TGTGCCAGCGGAGACGGCGGGCGAGAGACCCAGTACTTC. It translates to CASGDGGRETQYF.